Each of the 16 T cell receptor beta chains below was sequenced from the same sample in a study of T cell responses to AZD1222 COVID-19 vaccine. This table comes from immunoSEQ multiplex PCR, and its TCRdb copy is limited to in-frame clones, with some not included. This sample carries roughly 99,000 clones, about 89% of them seen once, and the ten largest clones take about 6.6%. The sample consisted of peripheral blood, taken on day 0 of AZD1222 vaccination. The receptors come from an adult in good health.

V gene TRBV6-5 combines with J gene TRBJ2-7, with D uncertain. There are 12 residues in the CDR3. Germline V gene lookup returns CDR1 MNHEY and CDR2 SVGAGI. Between the trimmed V and J ends, which lost 6 bases and 1 base, there was a span of 7 bases. The CDR3 nucleotides read TGTGCCAGCAGGGCAGAGTCCTACGAGCAGTACTTC. It codes for CASRAESYEQYF.

This rearrangement joins TRBV11-2 to TRBJ1-3; D is undetermined. V was clipped by 2 bases and J by 0 bases, with 11 bases between them. This CDR3 spans 16 amino acids. The germline gives CDR1 SGHAT, CDR2 FQNNGV. Here the CDR3 reads CASSLSHGSSGNTIYF. DNA of the CDR3: TGTGCCAGCAGCTTATCGCACGGAAGCTCTGGAAACACCATATATTTT.

This rearrangement joins TRBV19 to TRBJ2-3, with 10 bases fitting TRBD1. Germline CDR1 LNHDA, CDR2 SQIVND (reference sequence). J gave up 0 bases and V 8 bases, and 11 bases lay outside the gene matches. The CDR3 extends over 17 amino acids. DNA for the CDR3: TGTGCCAGTCAAAATCGAGGGACAGGGGCTAGCACAGATACGCAGTATTTT. Protein sequence: CASQNRGTGASTDTQYF.

V is TRBV28 and J is TRBJ1-2, with D unclear. This CDR3 contains 16 residues. Germline V lookup: CDR1 MDHEN, CDR2 SYDVKM. V lost 5 bases to trimming and J lost 2 bases, with 18 bases between them. CDR3 residues: CASSTFGEKVNYGYTF. The CDR3 DNA is TGTGCCAGCAGTACTTTCGGGGAGAAAGTAAACTATGGCTACACCTTC.

The J gene is TRBJ2-7, the V gene TRBV29-1; either TRBD1 or TRBD2 may supply D (7 bases each). The CDR3 extends over 13 amino acids. Germline-derived CDR1 and CDR2 are SQVTM and ANQGSEA. V lost 2 bases and J 7 bases, leaving 15 bases between the germline ends. CDR3 DNA: TGCAGCGTTGAATCCCTCAGGGGGGGTGAGCAGTACTTC. Its translation is CSVESLRGGEQYF.

The CDR3 reads CASSVREANEQFF. The CDR3 DNA reads as TGTGCCAGCAGCGTCCGGGAAGCCAATGAGCAGTTCTTC. V gene TRBV9 combines with J gene TRBJ2-1, with D possibly TRBD2 on 5 matching bases. The CDR3 is made up of 13 amino acids. V was clipped by 2 bases and J by 6 bases, with 9 bases between them. Germline CDR1 and CDR2: SGDLS and YYNGEE.

The chain has TRBV19 and TRBJ2-1, with 9 bases matching TRBD2. In germline, CDR1 is LNHDA, CDR2 SQIVND (reference sequence). Unmatched junction bases numbered 7, after V lost 3 bases and J lost 7 bases. The CDR3 consists of 15 residues. The CDR3 DNA is TGTGCCAGTAGTATCAGTAGCGGGAGTATAAATGAGCAGTTCTTC. Protein: CASSISSGSINEQFF. Full variable domain (remainder filled in from reference TRBV19 and TRBJ2-1): DGGITQSPKYLFRKEGQNVTLSCEQNLNHDAMYWYRQDPGQGLRLIYYSQIVNDFQKGDIAEGYSVSREKKESFPLTVTSAQKNPTAFYLCASSISSGSINEQFFGPGTRLTVL.

V is TRBV7-2 and J is TRBJ1-1; perhaps TRBD1 as D (6 bases). Trimming removed 1 base from V and 0 bases from J, with 18 bases in between. Germline V CDR1 and CDR2: SGHTA, FQGNSA. This CDR3 is 18 amino acids long. The CDR3: CASSLVGVGGIMNTEAFF. As DNA, the CDR3 is TGTGCCAGCAGCTTAGTTGGGGTAGGGGGAATTATGAACACTGAAGCTTTCTTT.

This clone was observed a single time. This chain links TRBV2 with TRBJ1-5; 8 bases align to TRBD1. The CDR3 consists of 15 residues. V was pared by 5 bases and J by 5 bases, with 8 bases of the junction left unmatched. Looked up from germline, CDR1 is SNHLY and CDR2 is FYNNEI. CDR3 sequence: CASSSDREGYQPQHF. CDR3 DNA sequence: TGTGCCAGCAGTTCGGACAGGGAGGGATATCAGCCCCAGCATTTT.

The V call is TRBV30, the J call TRBJ2-3, with D maybe TRBD1 (6 bases). This CDR3 has 13 residues. V was trimmed by 3 bases and J by 3 bases, leaving 10 bases between them. Germline CDR1 reads GTSNPN; CDR2 reads SVGIG (reference sequence). The CDR3 here is CAWRGTGTDTQYF. In nucleotides, the CDR3 is TGTGCCTGGAGGGGCACAGGGACAGATACGCAGTATTTT.

The chain combines TRBV30 with TRBJ1-4, with TRBD1 matching over 7 bases. Germline V CDR1 and CDR2: GTSNPN, SVGIG (reference sequence). The CDR3 runs to 14 residues. V lost 0 bases, J lost 8 bases, and 6 bases stayed unmatched. The CDR3 nucleotides read TGTGCCTGGAGTGTAGGGGGCAGGGCCGAAAAACTGTTTTTT. Its translation is CAWSVGGRAEKLFF.

Only a few counts were recorded for this clone. This chain connects TRBV10-1 to TRBJ1-4; 7 bases match TRBD1. Germline CDR1 and CDR2: WNHNN and SYGVQD (reference sequence). V trimming: 4 bases; J trimming: 4 bases; junction bases outside the gene matches: 15. The CDR3 has 18 amino acids. The CDR3, as DNA: TGCGCCAGCAGTGCCAGTGGTACAGGGGAGCTCTTTAATGAAAAACTGTTTTTT. Its translation is CASSASGTGELFNEKLFF.

The chain employs TRBV6-5 and TRBJ2-3, with 10 bases identical to TRBD2. Trimming cost V 4 bases and J 2 bases; bases outside gene matches: 6. This CDR3 spans 16 amino acids. The germline CDR1 and CDR2 sequences are MNHEY and SVGAGI. The CDR3 sequence: CASSSRGLAVTDTQYF. The CDR3 nucleotides read TGTGCCAGCAGTTCCCGCGGACTAGCGGTCACAGATACGCAGTATTTT.

This sequence joins TRBV4-2 and TRBJ2-1, with unresolved D. Germline CDR1 reads LGHNA; CDR2 reads YNFKEQ. V shed 2 bases and J shed 5 bases, with 10 bases lying between them. The CDR3 is 14 residues long. The chain's CDR3 is CASSQTDTHNEQFF. The DNA of the CDR3 is TGTGCCAGCAGCCAAACCGACACCCACAATGAGCAGTTCTTC.

The gene calls are TRBV15 and TRBJ1-2; TRBD1 is a possible D gene (5 bases). The CDR3 contains 13 residues. V was trimmed by 8 bases and J by 2 bases, leaving 12 bases between them. The germline gives CDR1 LNHNV, CDR2 YYDKDF (reference sequence). The CDR3 coding sequence is TGTGCCACCGCTGCTGAGGGGAACTATGGCTACACCTTC. This codes for CATAAEGNYGYTF.

CDR3 DNA: TGTGCCAGCAGCTTAGATACCAGCACAGATACGCAGTATTTT. Amino acids: CASSLDTSTDTQYF. This chain links TRBV9 with TRBJ2-3; D gene uncertain. Germline V gene sequence: CDR1 SGDLS, CDR2 YYNGEE. This CDR3 region has 14 residues. Trimming cost V 4 bases and J 0 bases, with 9 bases left between them.